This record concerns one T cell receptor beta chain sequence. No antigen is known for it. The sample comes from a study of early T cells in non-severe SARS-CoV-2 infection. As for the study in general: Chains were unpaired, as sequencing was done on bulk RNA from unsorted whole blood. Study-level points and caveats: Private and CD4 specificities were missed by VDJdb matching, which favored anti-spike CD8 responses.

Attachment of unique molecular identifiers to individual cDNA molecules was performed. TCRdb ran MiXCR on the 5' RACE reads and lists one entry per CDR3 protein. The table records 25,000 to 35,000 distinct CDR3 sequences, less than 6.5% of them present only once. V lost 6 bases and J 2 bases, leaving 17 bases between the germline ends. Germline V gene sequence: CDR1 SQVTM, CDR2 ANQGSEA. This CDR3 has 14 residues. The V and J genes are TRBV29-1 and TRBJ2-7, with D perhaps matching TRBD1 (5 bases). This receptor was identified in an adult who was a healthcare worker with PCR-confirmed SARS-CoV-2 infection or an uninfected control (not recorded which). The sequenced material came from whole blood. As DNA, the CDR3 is TGCAGCGTACAAACAGGAGATTCCCCCTACGAGCAGTACTTC. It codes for CSVQTGDSPYEQYF.